This T cell receptor (beta chain) was retrieved from a study of CD8+CD57+ T cells in acquired aplastic anemia. General study points: A set of more than 25 CD8+ CDR3 sequences was shared between patients and controls, and these sequences appeared highly expressed in patients.

Germline values: CDR1 LNHDA, CDR2 SQIVND (reference sequence). The J segment lost 5 bases and the V segment lost 5 bases, leaving 11 bases of the junction unmatched. The CDR3 runs to 16 residues. Investigators profiled TCR beta VDJ and CDR3 from genomic DNA template. TCRdb analysed the reads with MiXCR anew, one entry per CDR3 protein. The data hold about 120,000 distinct CDR3 sequences, with approximately 50% observed a single time. Those patients picked for sequencing had displayed CD8+CD57+ cell expansion on flow cytometry. Patients were untreated when blood was sampled. This clonotype was detected many times. Its target is unknown.

The receptor's source is a human donor with aplastic anemia. Sample: sorted CD4+, CD8+, or CD8+CD57+ T cells (not recorded which) from PBMCs. This chain links TRBV19 with TRBJ1-5, with TRBD1 matching 8 bases. The CDR3 here is CASSREDREIYQPQHF. The CDR3 DNA is TGTGCCAGTAGTCGAGAGGACAGGGAAATCTATCAGCCCCAGCATTTT. Filled out from reference TRBV19 and TRBJ1-5, the complete variable domain reads DGGITQSPKYLFRKEGQNVTLSCEQNLNHDAMYWYRQDPGQGLRLIYYSQIVNDFQKGDIAEGYSVSREKKESFPLTVTSAQKNPTAFYLCASSREDREIYQPQHFGDGTRLSIL.